The TCR beta chain described here comes from a study of STAT5B mutations in CD4+ large granular lymphocyte leukemia. Clones were read by immunoSEQ multiplex PCR, and TCRdb kept only the in-frame ones, dropping some. Altogether about 46,000 clones are present, 84% being singletons, with the ten largest covering approximately 0.4%. Study observations and caveats: TRBV06-family usage was enriched in top patient clones (8/27) versus controls (2/35). No patients shared main leukemic clonotypes, though roughly 25% appeared at low frequency elsewhere.

Germline-derived CDR1 and CDR2 are LNHDA and SQIVND (reference sequence). The CDR3 runs to 14 residues. After removal of 5 bases from V and 0 bases from J, the junction contained 2 bases not matched to a gene. Remarks on this clone: Its antigen is unidentified.

This rearrangement joins TRBV19 to TRBJ2-7, with TRBD2 identical over 9 bases. The specimen sequenced was CD4+ T cells from blood buffy coats. The sequence came from a human donor in good health. Here the CDR3 reads CASSDSGSSYEQYF. Here the CDR3 DNA reads TGTGCCAGTAGTGATAGCGGGAGCTCCTACGAGCAGTACTTC. Based on the CDR3 plus reference TRBV19 and TRBJ2-7, the full variable domain is DGGITQSPKYLFRKEGQNVTLSCEQNLNHDAMYWYRQDPGQGLRLIYYSQIVNDFQKGDIAEGYSVSREKKESFPLTVTSAQKNPTAFYLCASSDSGSSYEQYFGPGTRLTVT.